What follows is one T cell receptor beta chain and its context. The antigen is unknown. Treatment in this sample: approximately 18 received Ad26.COV2.S at low or high dose, single or two shots; roughly 5 received placebo; per-sample allocation not given. At day 63 after the first vaccine or placebo injection, samples were drawn. The sample is drawn from a study of Ad26.COV2.S vaccination and SARS-CoV-2 variants. Profiling relied on immunoSEQ multiplex PCR, and the TCRdb table lists in-frame clones only, not all of them. In the table there are approximately 480,000 clones, about 83% of which are singletons. Germline CDR1 is GTSNPN and CDR2 is SVGIG (reference sequence). V lost 8 bases and J lost 6, with 18 bases in between. The CDR3 totals 13 residues. General observations from the study: Measures of TCR breadth and depth may have fallen short of total T cell responses. Vaccine recipients and placebo recipients showed similar non-spike TCR breadth.

The specimen was peripheral blood, collected in a trial of Ad26.COV2.S vaccine versus placebo. The chain couples TRBV30 to TRBJ2-3; no definite D call. The clonotype was recovered from a person aged 18 to 59 who received the Ad26.COV2.S COVID-19 vaccine or a placebo. The CDR3 DNA reads TGTGCCGGGGATGGCAGAGGCTCGGATACGCAGTATTTT. Translated: CAGDGRGSDTQYF.